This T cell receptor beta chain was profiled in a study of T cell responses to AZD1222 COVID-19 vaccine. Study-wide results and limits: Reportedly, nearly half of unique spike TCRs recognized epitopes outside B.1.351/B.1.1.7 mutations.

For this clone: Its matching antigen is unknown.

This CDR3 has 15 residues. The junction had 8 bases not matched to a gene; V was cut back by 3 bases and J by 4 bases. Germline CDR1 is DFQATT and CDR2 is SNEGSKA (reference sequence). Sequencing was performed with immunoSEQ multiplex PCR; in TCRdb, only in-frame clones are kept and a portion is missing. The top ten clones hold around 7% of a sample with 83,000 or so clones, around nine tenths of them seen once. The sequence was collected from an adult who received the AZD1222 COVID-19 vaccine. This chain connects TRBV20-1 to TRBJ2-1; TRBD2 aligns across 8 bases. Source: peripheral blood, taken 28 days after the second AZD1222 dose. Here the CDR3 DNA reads TGCAGTGCTAGTGATAGCGGGACCGTTTACAATGAGCAGTTCTTC. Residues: CSASDSGTVYNEQFF.